A single sample gave rise to the 9 T cell receptor beta chains below, sequenced in a study of blood T cell repertoires in COVID-19. The repertoire was sequenced with immunoSEQ multiplex PCR; TCRdb's copy has only in-frame clones and lacks some. Of under 75,000 clones in the sample, approximately 75% were seen once. Sequencing used peripheral blood. The receptors stem from a woman in her sixties with acute or convalescent COVID-19.

This clone was observed a single time. J is TRBJ1-3 and V is TRBV5-1; unclear D gene. The CDR3 has 16 residues. Deletions cut 4 bases from V and 1 base from J, with 15 bases between. Germline-derived CDR1 and CDR2 are SGHRS and YFSETQ. CDR3 sequence: CASSLAPVVSGNTIYF. CDR3 bases: TGCGCCAGCAGCCTAGCCCCAGTGGTGTCTGGAAACACCATATATTTT.

A single count supports this clone. This rearrangement joins TRBV28 to TRBJ1-2; 8 nucleotides agree with TRBD1. The CDR3 sequence is 15 residues long. The germline CDR1 and CDR2 sequences are MDHEN and SYDVKM. J gave up 4 bases and V 1 base, and 5 bases lay outside the gene matches. DNA of the CDR3: TGTGCCAGCAGTTTATCTCCAGGGGGCTTCTATGGCTACACCTTC. Translated: CASSLSPGGFYGYTF.

The chain couples TRBV2 to TRBJ1-5, with D maybe TRBD1 (5 bases). V was trimmed by 5 bases and J by 0 bases, leaving 11 bases between them. Germline CDR1 SNHLY, CDR2 FYNNEI. The CDR3 totals 15 residues. CDR3 loop: CASSLRQFSNQPQHF. The CDR3 bases are TGTGCCAGCAGTCTCCGACAGTTTAGCAATCAGCCCCAGCATTTT.

This clone was detected only once. This chain uses TRBV5-1 with TRBJ2-7; 9 bases match TRBD1. The junction had 6 bases not matched to a gene; V was cut back by 1 base and J by 4 bases. The CDR3 totals 15 residues. Germline CDR1 is SGHRS and CDR2 is YFSETQ. CDR3 protein: CASSLTGGADYEQYF. In DNA form, the CDR3 reads TGCGCCAGCAGCTTGACAGGGGGCGCCGATTACGAGCAGTACTTC.

CDR3 DNA sequence: TGCGCCAGCAGCTTACTGGTGGACACTGAAGCTTTCTTT. It yields the protein CASSLLVDTEAFF. The chain uses TRBV5-1 and TRBJ1-1; D uncertain. CDR3 length: 13 amino acids. Trimming took off 2 bases at V and 3 bases at J, with 8 bases between the two ends. Germline-derived CDR1 and CDR2 are SGHRS and YFSETQ.

This chain joins TRBV6-5 and TRBJ1-2, with no clear D. The V and J ends lost 6 bases and 2 bases respectively, with 10 bases between them. Germline V gene data show CDR1 as MNHEY and CDR2 as SVGAGI. This CDR3 contains 13 residues. CDR3 amino acids: CASSSQSNYGYTF. CDR3 sequence (DNA): TGTGCCAGCAGCTCTCAGTCCAACTATGGCTACACCTTC.

This chain connects TRBV6-4 to TRBJ1-6; weak D call: TRBD1 (5 bases). V was shortened by 0 bases and J by 6 bases, with 9 bases between the two germline ends. Looked up from germline, CDR1 is MRHNA and CDR2 is SNTAGT. The CDR3 is made up of 15 amino acids. The CDR3 is CASSDSAGINSPLHF. The CDR3 DNA reads TGTGCCAGCAGTGACTCGGCAGGGATTAATTCACCCCTCCACTTT.

V and J are TRBV4-3 and TRBJ2-7, with a tentative D call TRBD2 (5 bases). V was trimmed by 0 bases and J by 12 bases, leaving 15 bases between them. CDR3 length: 13 residues. CDR1 LGHNA and CDR2 YSLEER come from the germline V gene. CDR3 DNA: TGCGCCAGCAGCCAAGATTTTCCGGGGTGGGTGTACTTC. Its translation: CASSQDFPGWVYF.

This sequence joins TRBV10-3 and TRBJ2-5, with TRBD2 identical over 14 bases. CDR1 and CDR2 from the germline V gene are ENHRY and SYGVKD. CDR3 length equals 15 residues. V was clipped by 6 bases and J by 4 bases; unmatched bases: 4. CDR3 nucleotides: TGTGCCATCAGGCAGACTAGCGGGGGGGCAGAGACCCAGTACTTC. It is translated as CAIRQTSGGAETQYF.